The 17 T cell receptor beta chains in this list originate from one sample, sequenced in a study of OX40 agonist ivuxolimab in advanced cancers. The data were produced by immunoSEQ multiplex PCR, yet TCRdb's version contains in-frame clones alone and is incomplete. Of about 69,000 clones listed, 90% are singletons. Material: CD4+ or CD8+ T cells sorted from blood, obtained in a trial of the OX40 agonist ivuxolimab. The origin of the receptors is an adult with an advanced solid tumor such as melanoma, head and neck, liver or kidney cancer.

The chain recombines TRBV7-9 with TRBJ2-7; D call uncertain. The CDR3 has 16 amino acids. Trimming removed 5 bases from V and 3 bases from J, with 20 bases in between. Per the germline V gene, CDR1 is SEHNR and CDR2 is FQNEAQ (reference sequence). Written as DNA, the CDR3 is TGTGCCAGCAGCCAGTCCGGCAGCCCCCGATTCTACGAGCAGTACTTC. Its translation is CASSQSGSPRFYEQYF.

This sequence joins TRBV7-9 and TRBJ1-1; possible D gene TRBD1, 5 bases. This CDR3 is 14 amino acids long. Trimming took off 5 bases at V and 4 bases at J, with 14 bases between the two ends. The germline CDR1 and CDR2 sequences are SEHNR and FQNEAQ (reference sequence). CDR3 in DNA: TGTGCCAGCAGCCTGGACACCTCGGGCACTGAAGCTTTCTTT. Translating gives CASSLDTSGTEAFF.

This chain joins TRBV18 and TRBJ1-1; a possible D gene is TRBD1 (6 bases). In germline, CDR1 is KGHSH, CDR2 LQKENI. The CDR3 has 13 residues. Trimming pared 5 bases from V and 1 base from J, leaving 8 bases between. CDR3: CASSRQENTEAFF. The CDR3 nucleotides are TGTGCCAGCTCAAGACAGGAGAACACTGAAGCTTTCTTT. Looking up the rest from reference TRBV18 and TRBJ1-1 gives the full variable domain: NAGVMQNPRHLVRRRGQEARLRCSPMKGHSHVYWYRQLPEEGLKFMVYLQKENIIDESGMPKERFSAEFPKEGPSILRIQQVVRGDSAAYFCASSRQENTEAFFGQGTRLTVV.

The V gene is TRBV15, the J gene TRBJ2-5; TRBD1 matches 7 bases. The CDR3 sequence is 14 residues long. Germline-derived CDR1 and CDR2 are LNHNV and YYDKDF (reference sequence). J lost 2 bases, V lost 2 bases, and 2 bases had no gene match. CDR3 DNA: TGTGCCACCAGCAGACCGGGACAGCAAGAGACCCAGTACTTC. Its protein product is CATSRPGQQETQYF.

CDR3 nucleotides: TGTGCCAGCAGTTATAAGGAGACCTACGAGCAGTACTTC. Protein: CASSYKETYEQYF. The V and J genes are TRBV27 and TRBJ2-7; no clear D gene. The CDR3 contains 13 residues. V lost 4 bases, J lost 2 bases, and 9 bases lay in between. Germline V lookup: CDR1 MNHEY, CDR2 SMNVEV (reference sequence).

The chain is built from TRBV11-2 and TRBJ2-5; weak D call: TRBD2 (6 bases). The CDR3 is 16 amino acids. V shed 1 base and J shed 4 bases, with 16 bases lying between them. In germline, CDR1 is SGHAT, CDR2 FQNNGV. CDR3 DNA: TGTGCCAGCAGCTTAGCCAGTACTAGCAGTGGAGAGACCCAGTACTTC. It yields the protein CASSLASTSSGETQYF.

This clone was seen more than once but under ten times. V gene TRBV6-5 combines with J gene TRBJ2-7, with D tentatively TRBD2 (6 bases). The germline V and J ends were trimmed by 5 bases and 0 bases, with 11 bases remaining between them. Germline CDR1 is MNHEY and CDR2 is SVGAGI. This CDR3 has 14 amino acids. The CDR3 is CASSRDWSSYEQYF. The CDR3 DNA reads TGTGCCAGCAGTCGGGACTGGAGCTCCTACGAGCAGTACTTC.

The chain combines TRBV5-1 with TRBJ2-6; D gene ambiguous. Germline V gives CDR1 SGHRS, CDR2 YFSETQ. The V end was cut by 0 bases, the J end by 0 bases, with 7 bases between. The CDR3 loop spans 16 amino acids. DNA of the CDR3: TGCGCCAGCAGCTTGGCCCCCCTCTCTGGGGCCAACGTCCTGACTTTC. Amino acid sequence: CASSLAPLSGANVLTF. The complete variable domain, with remaining parts taken from reference TRBV5-1 and TRBJ2-6, reads KAGVTQTPRYLIKTRGQQVTLSCSPISGHRSVSWYQQTPGQGLQFLFEYFSETQRNKGNFPGRFSGRQFSNSRSEMNVSTLELGDSALYLCASSLAPLSGANVLTFGAGSRLTVL.

A word on this clone: One end of the junction fails to match germline, which may point to a read error. Other DNA sequences within the sample encode an identical CDR3. This chain joins TRBV7-2 and TRBJ2-7; 7 bases align to TRBD2. CDR3 length: 15 residues. From germline, CDR1 is SGHTA and CDR2 FQGNSA. The CDR3 coding sequence is TGTGCCAGCAGACTCACTAGCGACTACTCCTACGAACAGTACTTC. The encoded protein is CASRLTSDYSYEQYF.

This chain joins TRBV4-3 and TRBJ2-1; D not certain. This CDR3 region has 15 residues. With 0 bases removed from V and 9 bases from J, the gap between germline ends came to 15 bases. Germline V CDR1 and CDR2: LGHNA, YSLEER. The DNA for the CDR3 is TGCGCCAGCAGCCAAGATCTTAAGGTAGCCAGTGAGCAGTTCTTC. Encoded protein: CASSQDLKVASEQFF.

The CDR3 sequence is CAWSDLDYGYTF. CDR3 nucleotide sequence: TGTGCCTGGTCGGACCTTGACTATGGCTACACCTTC. The chain has TRBV30 and TRBJ1-2; D uncertain. Trimming cost V 5 bases and J 3 bases, with 10 bases left between them. CDR1 and CDR2 from the germline V gene are GTSNPN and SVGIG (reference sequence). The CDR3 loop spans 12 amino acids.

The chain has TRBV13 and TRBJ1-3; D ambiguous. CDR3 length: 16 amino acids. Trimming left V 5 bases short and J 2 bases short, with 16 bases between. Germline CDR1 and CDR2: PRHDT and FYEKMQ (reference sequence). The CDR3 protein is CASSLSRLRPGNTIYF. In DNA form, the CDR3 reads TGTGCCAGCAGCCTCTCCCGCCTACGGCCTGGAAACACCATATATTTT.

The chain is built from TRBV6-1 and TRBJ1-2, with no clear D. Trimming removed 6 bases from V and 2 bases from J, with 10 bases in between. Per germline, CDR1 MNHNS and CDR2 SASEGT. The CDR3 has 13 amino acids. CDR3 region: CASSKDGNYGYTF. CDR3 bases: TGTGCCAGCAGCAAGGACGGAAACTATGGCTACACCTTC.

The table lists this clone with a few counts. The chain employs TRBV6-5 and TRBJ1-5, with 7 bases aligning to TRBD1. V lost 6 bases to trimming and J lost 6 bases; unmatched junction nucleotides: 8. The CDR3 is 14 amino acids. Germline V gene lookup returns CDR1 MNHEY and CDR2 SVGAGI. CDR3 nucleotide sequence: TGTGCCAGCAGACAGACAGGGAGTGGTCAGCCCCAGCATTTT. The encoded protein is CASRQTGSGQPQHF.

The chain couples TRBV28 to TRBJ1-2; 7 bases line up with TRBD1. Germline CDR1 and CDR2: MDHEN and SYDVKM. V gave up 5 bases and J gave up 4 bases; unmatched junction bases: 7. This CDR3 is 14 amino acids long. The CDR3 region has the DNA TGTGCCAGCAGTCGGGGCGGGACAGTCTATGGCTACACCTTC. This encodes CASSRGGTVYGYTF.

The count of this clone is one. The rearrangement joins TRBV11-2 to TRBJ2-3; 11 nucleotides match TRBD2. This CDR3 is 16 amino acids long. V was pared by 6 bases and J by 2 bases, with 7 bases of the junction left unmatched. Germline V lookup: CDR1 SGHAT, CDR2 FQNNGV. This chain's CDR3 is CASRYLAGGPTDTQYF. The CDR3 region has the DNA TGTGCCAGCAGGTATCTAGCGGGAGGACCCACAGATACGCAGTATTTT.

This rearrangement joins TRBV6-1 to TRBJ2-1, with 7 positions matching TRBD2. CDR1 MNHNS and CDR2 SASEGT come from the germline V gene. V shed 2 bases, J shed 4 bases, and the junction held 5 bases outside the gene matches. The CDR3 is 15 residues long. The CDR3 DNA reads TGTGCCAGCAGTGAATGGGACTACTCTTACAATGAGCAGTTCTTC. Translated: CASSEWDYSYNEQFF.